This T cell receptor beta chain was sequenced in a study of vaccination effects on CD4 cells after COVID-19. Generated by immunoSEQ multiplex PCR, the TCRdb table keeps only in-frame clones and is missing some. Of roughly 41,000 clones listed, over 65% are singletons. Using viral peptide pools, the ViraFEST assay grew out antigen-specific CD4+ T cells prior to sequencing. Investigators separated out CD4+ T cells once 10 days of culture had passed. Testing of the vaccine recipients showed negative nucleocapsid antibodies and no prior SARS-CoV-2 infection. Supplemented with 8.5 to 10 IU/ml IL-2 and 10 ug/ml peptides, roughly 2 million PBMC per well were kept in culture. Cells had half their medium changed to IL-2 medium on days 3 and 7. Of note for this clone: Its antigen is unidentified.

Study results and caveats: Few convalescent patients were studied, and early post-infection samples were lacking. Late post-vaccination, clones induced by infection and those induced by vaccine underwent marked clonal contraction.

The sequence derives from a human donor who received a COVID-19 vaccine. Sequenced here: CD4+ T cells from PBMCs cultured with HCoV-OC43 spike peptides, sampled before COVID-19 vaccination. The subset was: HCoV-OC43 spike overlapping peptide pool stimulation.

The CDR3 loop is CAPPQTVRGNTEAFF. For the CDR3, the DNA is TGTGCCCCACCCCAAACTGTCCGGGGGAACACTGAAGCTTTCTTT. The chain uses TRBV19 and TRBJ1-1; D is unclear. CDR1 and CDR2 (germline): LNHDA, SQIVND (reference sequence). The CDR3 is made up of 15 amino acids. Trimming pared 11 bases from V and 1 base from J, leaving 20 bases between.